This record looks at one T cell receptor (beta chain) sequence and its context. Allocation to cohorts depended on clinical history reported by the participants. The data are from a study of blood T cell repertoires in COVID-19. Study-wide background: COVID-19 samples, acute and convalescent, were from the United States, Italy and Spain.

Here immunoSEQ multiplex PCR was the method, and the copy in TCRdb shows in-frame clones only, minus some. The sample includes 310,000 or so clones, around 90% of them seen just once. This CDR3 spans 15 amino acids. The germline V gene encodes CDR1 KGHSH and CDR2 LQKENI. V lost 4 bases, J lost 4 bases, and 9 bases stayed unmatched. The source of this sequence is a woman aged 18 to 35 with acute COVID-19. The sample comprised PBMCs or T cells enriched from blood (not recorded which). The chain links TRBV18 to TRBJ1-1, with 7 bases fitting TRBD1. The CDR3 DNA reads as TGTGCCAGCTCACTCCAAACAGGGGACTCCACTGAAGCTTTCTTT. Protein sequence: CASSLQTGDSTEAFF.